The text below deals with one T cell receptor beta chain. What it recognizes is unknown. This specimen comes from a study of blood T cells in healthy people across ages. Points from the study as a whole: Any changes in expanded clonotypes were possibly confounded, as donor CMV status remained unknown. Significant beta diversity loss was already apparent by age roughly 44, declining roughly linearly.

The V and J ends lost 5 bases and 11 bases respectively, with 18 bases between them. From germline, CDR1 is MNHEY and CDR2 SMNVEV (reference sequence). The CDR3 sequence is 13 residues long. RNA extraction gave at least 5.5 micrograms of total RNA per sample. Together with a sample-barcoded 5' primer, a J-beta primer mix was included in a second PCR lasting about 7 to 12 cycles. Every cDNA was tagged by a template-switch adaptor with 12 random nucleotides. TCRdb re-called the 5' RACE reads through MiXCR, storing one row per CDR3 protein. The repertoire includes some 1 million distinct CDR3 sequences, 40% to 45% of them detected once, and about 19% sits in the top ten.

The receptor was derived from an older woman in good health. The sample was blood. The rearrangement links TRBV27 to TRBJ2-5; the D gene is possibly TRBD1 (5 bases). This chain's CDR3 is CASSLRQNYAQYF. CDR3 sequence (DNA): TGTGCCAGCAGTCTCCGACAGAACTACGCGCAGTACTTC.